This T cell receptor beta chain stems from a study of T cells in Graves' hyperthyroidism and ophthalmopathy. Study-level points and caveats: A model built on 13 V-J features separated ophthalmopathy from stable hyperthyroidism.

In the case of this clonotype: Its antigen is not identified.

Graves' hyperthyroidism qualified as stable when ophthalmopathy did not progress within 18 months. Regions amplified from RNA transcripts were the TCR beta CDR3 regions. Using the HTBI primer set, a first-round RT-PCR was run on the TCR CDR3. TCRdb analysed the multiplex PCR reads with MiXCR anew, one entry per CDR3 protein. The repertoire holds 600,000 or so distinct CDR3 sequences, with under 60% as singletons. Sequenced: peripheral blood or thyroid tissue (not recorded which). This clonotype was obtained from a woman younger than 35 with Graves' hyperthyroidism.

CDR3 loop: CASSFLGQTNSNQPQHF. CDR3 nucleotide sequence: TGTGCCAGCAGCTTTTTGGGACAGACTAATAGCAATCAGCCCCAGCATTTT. V and J are TRBV7-8 and TRBJ1-5; 7 positions agree with TRBD1. In germline, CDR1 is SGHVS, CDR2 FQNEAQ. The junction had 8 bases not matched to a gene; V was cut back by 3 bases and J by 0 bases. The length of the CDR3 is 17 residues.